These 2 T cell receptor beta chains share one sample of origin, sequenced in a study of CD8 T cells in Susac syndrome. cDNA came from roughly 0.5 to 1 ug RNA primed by random hexamers. TCRdb fed the immunoSEQ multiplex PCR reads into MiXCR, producing one record per CDR3 protein. The table shows under 300,000 distinct CDR3 sequences, with 95% to 97% occurring only once. Sequencing was carried out using CD4+ T cells from PBMCs. Source of these receptors: a human donor with Susac syndrome.

This chain connects TRBV6-1 to TRBJ2-7; D may be TRBD2 (6 bases). This CDR3 region has 18 residues. Trimming took off 4 bases at V and 0 bases at J, with 22 bases between the two ends. Germline CDR1 MNHNS, CDR2 SASEGT. In DNA form, the CDR3 reads TGTGCCAGCAGTGTACGGCCGATCCGGGACTCACACTCCTACGAGCAGTACTTC. Translation gives CASSVRPIRDSHSYEQYF.

The chain uses TRBV7-9 and TRBJ2-3; possibly TRBD2 for D (5 bases). Trimming removed 2 bases from V and 7 bases from J, with 7 bases in between. This CDR3 is built from 12 residues. CDR1 is SEHNR, CDR2 FQNEAQ, per germline (reference sequence). The CDR3 is CASSLREYTQYF. In nucleotides, the CDR3 is TGTGCCAGCAGCTTACGGGAATATACGCAGTATTTT.